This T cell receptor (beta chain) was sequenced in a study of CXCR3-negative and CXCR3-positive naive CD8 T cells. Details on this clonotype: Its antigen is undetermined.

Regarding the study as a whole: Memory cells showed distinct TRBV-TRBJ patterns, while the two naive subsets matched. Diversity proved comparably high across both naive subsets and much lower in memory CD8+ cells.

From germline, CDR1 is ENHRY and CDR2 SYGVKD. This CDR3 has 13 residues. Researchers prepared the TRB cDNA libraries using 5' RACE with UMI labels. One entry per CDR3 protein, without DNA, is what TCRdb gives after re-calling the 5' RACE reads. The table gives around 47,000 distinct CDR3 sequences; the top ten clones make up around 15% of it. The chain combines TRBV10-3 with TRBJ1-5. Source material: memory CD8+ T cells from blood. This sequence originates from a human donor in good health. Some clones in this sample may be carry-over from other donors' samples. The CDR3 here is CAISPSSGQPQHF.